This T cell receptor (beta chain) was sequenced during a study of cytomegalovirus exposure and HLA in healthy donors. In germline, CDR1 is KGHSH, CDR2 LQKENI. V shed 3 bases, J shed 4 bases, and the junction held 6 bases outside the gene matches. This CDR3 is built from 15 residues. Primers included in the PCR were 60 Vbeta and 13 Jbeta primers. Assay: immunoSEQ multiplex PCR; the TCRdb copy retains only in-frame clones and omits some. In the table there are around 190,000 clones, 70% to 80% of which are singletons. Sample: PBMCs. The chain recombines TRBV18 with TRBJ2-7, with TRBD1 identical over 10 bases. The receptor was derived from a woman aged 25 to 39 in good health and CMV-seropositive. The CDR3 protein is CASSPWTGGEYEQYF. In DNA, the CDR3 is TGTGCCAGCTCACCTTGGACAGGGGGTGAATACGAGCAGTACTTC.